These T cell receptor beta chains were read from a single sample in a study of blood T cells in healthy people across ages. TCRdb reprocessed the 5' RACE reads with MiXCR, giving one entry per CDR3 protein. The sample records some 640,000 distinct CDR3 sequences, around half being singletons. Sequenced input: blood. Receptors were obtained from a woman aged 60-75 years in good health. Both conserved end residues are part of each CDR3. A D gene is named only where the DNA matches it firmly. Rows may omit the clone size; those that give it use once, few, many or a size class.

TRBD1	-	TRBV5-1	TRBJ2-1	TGCGCCAGCAGCTTGACGGGACAGGGTCGCGATGAGCAGTTCTTC	CASSLTGQGRDEQFF
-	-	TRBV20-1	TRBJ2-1	TGCAGTGCTAGTTCTCCGGGAGCCTACAATGAGCAGTTCTTC	CSASSPGAYNEQFF
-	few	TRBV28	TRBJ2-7	TGTGCCAGCAGACTGCGCCAGGATTTTTACGAGCAGTACTTC	CASRLRQDFYEQYF
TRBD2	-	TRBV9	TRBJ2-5	TGTGCCAGCAGCACAGGACTAGTTAGAGAGACCCAGTACTTC	CASSTGLVRETQYF
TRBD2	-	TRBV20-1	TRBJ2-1	TGCAGTGCTAGAGATATAGCGGGAGAGGAGCAGTTCTTC	CSARDIAGEEQFF
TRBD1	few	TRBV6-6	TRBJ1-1	TGTGCCAGCAGTCGCACAGGGGGGGTGAACACTGAAGCTTTCTTT	CASSRTGGVNTEAFF
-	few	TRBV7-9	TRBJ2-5	TGTGCCAGCAGCTTAGCCTTGACGCGCCAACAAGAGACCCAGTACTTC	CASSLALTRQQETQYF
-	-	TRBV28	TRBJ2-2	TGTGCCAGCAACGTTAACACCGGGGAGCTGTTTTTT	CASNVNTGELFF
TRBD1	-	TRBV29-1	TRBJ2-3	TGCAGCGTGGTAGGACAGGGCGCAACACTAAGCACAGATACGCAGTATTTT	CSVVGQGATLSTDTQYF
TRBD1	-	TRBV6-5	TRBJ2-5	TGTGCCACCAATACAGGGGATAAGACCCAGTACTTC	CATNTGDKTQYF
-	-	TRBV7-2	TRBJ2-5	TGTGCCAGCAGCCCGTTCCACAATGAGCAGTACTTC	CASSPFHNEQYF
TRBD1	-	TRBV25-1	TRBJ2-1	TGTGCCAGCGGCTATACCGGGACAGGGAGGTCCTACAATGAGCAGTTCTTC	CASGYTGTGRSYNEQFF
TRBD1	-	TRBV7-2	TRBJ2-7	TGTGCCAGCAGCCCCGGGACAGGGGTTTGGATCGAGCAGTACTTC	CASSPGTGVWIEQYF
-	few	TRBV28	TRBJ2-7	TGTGCCAGCAGTACAGTGGGGCGGGATGGCTACGAGCAGTACTTC	CASSTVGRDGYEQYF
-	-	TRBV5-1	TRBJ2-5	TGCGCCAGCAGCTCGATGACCGCCGGGGAGACCCAGTACTTC	CASSSMTAGETQYF
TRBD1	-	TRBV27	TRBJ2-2	TGTGCCAGCAGTTTAAGAGTCACAGGGGGCCGGACCGGGGAGCTGTTTTTT	CASSLRVTGGRTGELFF
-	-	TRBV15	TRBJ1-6	TGTGCCACCAGCAGAGATCCGGTTCTACGGAATTCACCCCTCCACTTT	CATSRDPVLRNSPLHF
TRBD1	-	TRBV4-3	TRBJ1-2	TGCGCCAGCAGCCAAGGGGGGACAGGGGTTGGCTACACCTTC	CASSQGGTGVGYTF
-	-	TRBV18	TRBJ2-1	TGTGCCAGCTCACCAACGAGGTTTGTGGGAACCAATGAGCAGTTCTTC	CASSPTRFVGTNEQFF
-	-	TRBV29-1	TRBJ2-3	TGCAGCGTTGGCCGGTCGACAGATACGCAGTATTTT	CSVGRSTDTQYF
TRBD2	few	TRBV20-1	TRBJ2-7	TGCAGTGCTAGGGAGAATGTGCGGGAGGGCTACGAGCAGTACTTC	CSARENVREGYEQYF
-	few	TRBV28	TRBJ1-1	TGTGCCAGCAGTTTGAGGGGGGCGAAAGCTTTCTTT	CASSLRGAKAFF
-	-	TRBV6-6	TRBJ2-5	TGTGCCAGCAGTAAAACAGGAGGGGGCGGAGAGACCCAGTACTTC	CASSKTGGGGETQYF
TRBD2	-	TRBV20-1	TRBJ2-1	TGCAGTGCTGACGCCCGCGGGCTAGCGGTCTACAATGAGCAGTTCTTC	CSADARGLAVYNEQFF
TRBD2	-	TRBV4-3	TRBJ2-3	TGCGCCAGCAGCCATGCTCCGGGACTACTAACAGATACGCAGTATTTT	CASSHAPGLLTDTQYF
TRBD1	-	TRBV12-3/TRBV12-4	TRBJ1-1	TGTGCCAGCAGTCCGGGACAGGGGGCCTTTTATGACACTGAAGCTTTCTTT	CASSPGQGAFYDTEAFF
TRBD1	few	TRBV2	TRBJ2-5	TGTGCCAGCCAATTAGGGACAGTCCAAGAGACCCAGTACTTC	CASQLGTVQETQYF
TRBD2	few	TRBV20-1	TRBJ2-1	TGCAGTGTTGGGACTAGCTCCTCCTACAATGAGCAGTTCTTC	CSVGTSSSYNEQFF
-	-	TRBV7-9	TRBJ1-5	TGTGCCAGCAGCTTAGGCAGGTCCCCCCTTCAGCCCCAGCATTTT	CASSLGRSPLQPQHF
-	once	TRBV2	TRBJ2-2	TGTGCCAGCAGGGAGACAGGGAACACCGGGGAGCTGTTTTTT	CASRETGNTGELFF
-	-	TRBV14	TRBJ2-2	TGTGCCAGCAGCCAAGGGATTTACGGGGAGCTGTTTTTT	CASSQGIYGELFF
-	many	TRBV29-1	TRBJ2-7	TGCAGCGTTGGGGTTAAAAGGGGGTACTACGAGCAGTACTTC	CSVGVKRGYYEQYF
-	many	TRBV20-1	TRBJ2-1	TGCAGTGCTAGAGATCCCGAGCGTTCCTACAATGAGCAGTTCTTC	CSARDPERSYNEQFF
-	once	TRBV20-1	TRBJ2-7	TGCAGTGTTAGTGAGGTGGGAGACTACGAGCAGTACTTC	CSVSEVGDYEQYF
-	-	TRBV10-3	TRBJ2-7	TGTGCCATCAGTGAGTCGGGACGAGCGGACACCTACGAGCAGTACTTC	CAISESGRADTYEQYF
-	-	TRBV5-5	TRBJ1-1	TGTGCCAGCACCCAACAATACAGGGCGAACACTGAAGCTTTCTTT	CASTQQYRANTEAFF
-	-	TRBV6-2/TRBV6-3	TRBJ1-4	TGTGCCAGCAGTTCGGTTTATGAAAAACTGTTTTTT	CASSSVYEKLFF
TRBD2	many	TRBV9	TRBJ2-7	TGTGCCAGCAGTGCCGGGGGGTCTAGCGGGGCCTACGAGCAGTACTTC	CASSAGGSSGAYEQYF
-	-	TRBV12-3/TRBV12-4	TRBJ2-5	TGTGCCAGCAGTTTAATGGGGATGGAGACCCAGTACTTC	CASSLMGMETQYF
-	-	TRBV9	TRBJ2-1	TGTGCCAGCAGCGGTAGCGGAAGCTCCTACAATGAGCAGTTCTTC	CASSGSGSSYNEQFF
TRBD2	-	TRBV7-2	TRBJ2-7	TGTGCCAGCAGCTTACTACCCCTTAGCGGGAGGGACTACGAGCAGTACTTC	CASSLLPLSGRDYEQYF
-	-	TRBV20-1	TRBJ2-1	TGCAGTGCTGCCGCCAATGAGCAGTTCTTC	CSAAANEQFF